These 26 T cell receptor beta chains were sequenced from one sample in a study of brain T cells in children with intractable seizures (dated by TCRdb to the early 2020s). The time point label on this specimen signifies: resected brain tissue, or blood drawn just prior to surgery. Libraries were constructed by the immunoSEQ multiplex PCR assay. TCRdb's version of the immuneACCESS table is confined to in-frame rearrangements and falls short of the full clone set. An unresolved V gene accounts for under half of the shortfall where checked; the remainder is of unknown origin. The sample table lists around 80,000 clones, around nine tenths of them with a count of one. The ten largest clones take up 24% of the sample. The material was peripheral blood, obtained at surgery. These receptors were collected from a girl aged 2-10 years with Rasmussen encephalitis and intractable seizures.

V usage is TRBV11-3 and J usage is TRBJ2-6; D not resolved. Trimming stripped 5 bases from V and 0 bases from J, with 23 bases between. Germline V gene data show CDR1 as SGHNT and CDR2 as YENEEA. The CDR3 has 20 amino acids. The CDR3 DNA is TGTGCCAGCAGCCCGGATCCTCCTTGGGTAACTGCCTCTGGGGCCAACGTCCTGACTTTC. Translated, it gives CASSPDPPWVTASGANVLTF.

This CDR3 is CASSGTGPTQQYF. DNA for the CDR3: TGTGCCAGTAGCGGGACAGGACCTACGCAGCAGTACTTC. The chain has TRBV19 and TRBJ2-7; 8 bases are a match to TRBD1. Germline assignment: CDR1 LNHDA and CDR2 SQIVND (reference sequence). The CDR3 totals 13 residues. V shed 6 bases and J 8 bases; nucleotides not matched to a gene: 9.

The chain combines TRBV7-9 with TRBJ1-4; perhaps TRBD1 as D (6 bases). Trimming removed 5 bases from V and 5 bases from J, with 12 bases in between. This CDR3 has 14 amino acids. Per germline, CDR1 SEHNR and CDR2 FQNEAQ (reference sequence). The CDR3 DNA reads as TGTGCCAGCAGCCCACGGACAGAGAATGAAAAACTGTTTTTT. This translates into CASSPRTENEKLFF.

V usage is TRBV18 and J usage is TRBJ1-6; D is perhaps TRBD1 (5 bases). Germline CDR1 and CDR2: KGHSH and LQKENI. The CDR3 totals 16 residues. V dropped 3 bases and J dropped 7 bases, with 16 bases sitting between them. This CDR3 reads CASSPGGGSQNSPLHF. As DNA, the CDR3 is TGTGCCAGCTCACCCGGGGGGGGTTCTCAGAATTCACCCCTCCACTTT. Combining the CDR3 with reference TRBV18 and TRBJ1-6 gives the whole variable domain NAGVMQNPRHLVRRRGQEARLRCSPMKGHSHVYWYRQLPEEGLKFMVYLQKENIIDESGMPKERFSAEFPKEGPSILRIQQVVRGDSAAYFCASSPGGGSQNSPLHFGNGTRLTVT.

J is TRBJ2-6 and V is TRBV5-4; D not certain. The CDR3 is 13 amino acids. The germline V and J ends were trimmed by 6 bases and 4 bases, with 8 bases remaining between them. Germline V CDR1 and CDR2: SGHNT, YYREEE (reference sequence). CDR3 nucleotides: TGTGCCAGCACCCTTCCCGGGGCCAACGTCCTGACTTTC. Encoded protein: CASTLPGANVLTF.

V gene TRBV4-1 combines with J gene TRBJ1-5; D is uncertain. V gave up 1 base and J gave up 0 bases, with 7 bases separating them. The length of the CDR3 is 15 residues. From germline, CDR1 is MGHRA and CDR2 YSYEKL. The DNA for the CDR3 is TGCGCCAGCAGCCAAGTCGCCTATAGCAATCAGCCCCAGCATTTT. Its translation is CASSQVAYSNQPQHF.

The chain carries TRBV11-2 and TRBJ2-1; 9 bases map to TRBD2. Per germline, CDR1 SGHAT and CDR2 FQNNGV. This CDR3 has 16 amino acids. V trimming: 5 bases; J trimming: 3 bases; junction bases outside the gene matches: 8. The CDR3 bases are TGTGCCAGCAGCGGTTCTAGCGGGGTGCTCTACAATGAGCAGTTCTTC. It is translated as CASSGSSGVLYNEQFF.

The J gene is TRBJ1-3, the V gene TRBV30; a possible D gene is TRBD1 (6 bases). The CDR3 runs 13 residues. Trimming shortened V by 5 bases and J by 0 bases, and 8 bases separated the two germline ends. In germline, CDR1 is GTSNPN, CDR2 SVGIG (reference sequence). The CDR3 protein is CAWGQNSGNTIYF. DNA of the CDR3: TGTGCCTGGGGACAGAACTCTGGAAACACCATATATTTT.

The CDR3 sequence is CSVGSVLTDTQYF. The CDR3 DNA reads as TGCAGCGTTGGGAGTGTGTTAACAGATACGCAGTATTTT. The J gene is TRBJ2-3, the V gene TRBV29-1; D gene ambiguous. The CDR3 runs 13 residues. The germline CDR1 and CDR2 sequences are SQVTM and ANQGSEA. V was trimmed by 4 bases and J by 3 bases, leaving 11 bases between them.

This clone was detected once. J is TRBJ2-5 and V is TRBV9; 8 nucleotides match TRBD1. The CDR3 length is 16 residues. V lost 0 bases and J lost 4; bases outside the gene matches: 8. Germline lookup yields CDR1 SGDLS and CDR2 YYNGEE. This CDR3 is CASSVDTGGMAETQYF. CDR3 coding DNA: TGTGCCAGCAGCGTAGATACAGGGGGGATGGCAGAGACCCAGTACTTC.

CDR3 protein: CASSPKPGQGSGPQHF. The CDR3 region has the DNA TGTGCCAGCTCACCTAAACCGGGACAGGGCAGCGGGCCCCAGCATTTT. The chain combines TRBV18 with TRBJ1-5; 9 bases are shared with TRBD1. There are 16 residues in the CDR3. Germline trimming cut 3 bases from V and 9 bases from J; bases unmatched to any gene: 12. In germline, CDR1 is KGHSH, CDR2 LQKENI.

Here the CDR3 reads CASSQGVDYEQYF. CDR3 in DNA: TGCGCCAGCAGCCAAGGCGTAGACTACGAGCAGTACTTC. J is TRBJ2-7 and V is TRBV4-1, with D unresolved. CDR1 is MGHRA and CDR2 is YSYEKL in the germline V gene. The V end lost 1 base, the J end lost 3 bases, and 7 bases lay between the germline ends. The CDR3 extends over 13 amino acids.

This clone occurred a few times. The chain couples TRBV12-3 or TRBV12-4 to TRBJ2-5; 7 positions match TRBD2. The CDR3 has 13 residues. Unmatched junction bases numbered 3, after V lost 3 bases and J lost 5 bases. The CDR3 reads CASSFGGRETQYF. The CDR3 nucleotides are TGTGCCAGCAGTTTCGGGGGGAGGGAGACCCAGTACTTC.

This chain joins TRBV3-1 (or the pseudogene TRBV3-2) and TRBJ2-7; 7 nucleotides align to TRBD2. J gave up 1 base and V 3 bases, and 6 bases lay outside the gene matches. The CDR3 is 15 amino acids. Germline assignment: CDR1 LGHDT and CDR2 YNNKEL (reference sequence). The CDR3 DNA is TGTGCCAGCAGCCAGGGGGGGACGGGATCCTACGAGCAGTACTTC. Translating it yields CASSQGGTGSYEQYF.

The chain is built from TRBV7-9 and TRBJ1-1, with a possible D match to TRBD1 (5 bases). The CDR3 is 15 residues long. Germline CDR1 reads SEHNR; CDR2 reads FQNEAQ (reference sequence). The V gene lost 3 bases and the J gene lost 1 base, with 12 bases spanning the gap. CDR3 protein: CASSFLQATNTEAFF. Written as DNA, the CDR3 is TGTGCCAGCAGCTTCCTACAGGCGACGAACACTGAAGCTTTCTTT.

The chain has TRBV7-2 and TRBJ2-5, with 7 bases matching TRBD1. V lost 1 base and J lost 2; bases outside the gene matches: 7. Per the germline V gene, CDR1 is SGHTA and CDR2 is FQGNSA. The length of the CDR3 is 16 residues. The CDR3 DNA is TGTGCCAGCAGCTTAGAAGGGGGCTCACTACAAGAGACCCAGTACTTC. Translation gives CASSLEGGSLQETQYF. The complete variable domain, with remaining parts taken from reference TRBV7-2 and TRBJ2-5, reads GAGVSQSPSNKVTEKGKDVELRCDPISGHTALYWYRQSLGQGLEFLIYFQGNSAPDKSGLPSDRFSAERTGGSVSTLTIQRTQQEDSAVYLCASSLEGGSLQETQYFGPGTRLLVL.

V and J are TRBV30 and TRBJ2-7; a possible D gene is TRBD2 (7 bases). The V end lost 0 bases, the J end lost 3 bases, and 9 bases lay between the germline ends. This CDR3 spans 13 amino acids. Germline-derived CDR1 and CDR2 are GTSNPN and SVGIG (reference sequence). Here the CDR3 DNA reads TGTGCCTGGAGTGTAGGGGGGGGCTACGAGCAGTACTTC. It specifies CAWSVGGGYEQYF.

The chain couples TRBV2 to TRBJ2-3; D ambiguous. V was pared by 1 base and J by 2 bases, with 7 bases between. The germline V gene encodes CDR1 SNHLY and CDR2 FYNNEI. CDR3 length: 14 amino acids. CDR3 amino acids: CASSEVAATDTQYF. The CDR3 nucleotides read TGTGCCAGCAGTGAAGTGGCAGCCACAGATACGCAGTATTTT. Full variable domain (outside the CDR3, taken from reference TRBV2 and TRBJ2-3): EPEVTQTPSHQVTQMGQEVILRCVPISNHLYFYWYRQILGQKVEFLVSFYNNEISEKSEIFDDQFSVERPDGSNFTLKIRSTKLEDSAMYFCASSEVAATDTQYFGPGTRLTVL.

Here the CDR3 DNA reads TGTGCCACCAGTGAGCCCGGGACCCCGGAACAGTACTTC. This gives the protein CATSEPGTPEQYF. The chain is built from TRBV24-1 and TRBJ2-7, with D tentatively TRBD1 or TRBD2 (5 bases each). The V and J ends lost 4 bases and 10 bases respectively, with 16 bases between them. Germline V gene data show CDR1 as KGHDR and CDR2 as SFDVKD. This CDR3 contains 13 residues.

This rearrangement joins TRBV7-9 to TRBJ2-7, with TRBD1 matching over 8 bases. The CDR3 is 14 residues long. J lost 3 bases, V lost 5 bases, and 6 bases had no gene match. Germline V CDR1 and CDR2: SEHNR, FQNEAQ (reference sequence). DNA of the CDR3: TGTGCCAGCAGCCCGTCAGGGGGCGACTACGAGCAGTACTTC. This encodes CASSPSGGDYEQYF.

In DNA, the CDR3 is TGCAGCGTTGTGCGGGGAGCTGAAGCTTTCTTT. This gives the protein CSVVRGAEAFF. V is TRBV29-1 and J is TRBJ1-1; no definite D call. This CDR3 is 11 amino acids long. Looked up from germline, CDR1 is SQVTM and CDR2 is ANQGSEA. Trimming removed 4 bases from V and 6 bases from J, with 9 bases in between. Drawing the rest from reference TRBV29-1 and TRBJ1-1, the complete variable domain is SAVISQKPSRDICQRGTSLTIQCQVDSQVTMMFWYRQQPGQSLTLIATANQGSEATYESGFVIDKFPISRPNLTFSTLTVSNMSPEDSSIYLCSVVRGAEAFFGQGTRLTVV.

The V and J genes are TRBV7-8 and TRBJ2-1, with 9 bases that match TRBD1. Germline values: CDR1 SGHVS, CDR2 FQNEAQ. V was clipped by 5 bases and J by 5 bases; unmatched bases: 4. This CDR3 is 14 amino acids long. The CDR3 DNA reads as TGTGCCAGCAGCCGGGACAGGGTTAACAATGAGCAGTTCTTC. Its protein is CASSRDRVNNEQFF.

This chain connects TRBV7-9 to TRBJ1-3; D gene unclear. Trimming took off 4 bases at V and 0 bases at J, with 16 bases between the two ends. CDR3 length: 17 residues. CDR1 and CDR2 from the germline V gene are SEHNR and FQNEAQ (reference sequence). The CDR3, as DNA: TGTGCCAGCAGCTCCGAGGTTGCGGCTGCCTCTGGAAACACCATATATTTT. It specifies CASSSEVAAASGNTIYF.

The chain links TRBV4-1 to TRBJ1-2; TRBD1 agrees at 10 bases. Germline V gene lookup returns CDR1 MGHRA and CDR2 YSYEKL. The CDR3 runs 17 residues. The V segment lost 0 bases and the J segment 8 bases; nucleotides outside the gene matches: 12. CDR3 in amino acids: CASSQENRDRGRGGYTF. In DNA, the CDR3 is TGCGCCAGCAGCCAAGAAAATAGAGACAGGGGGCGCGGCGGCTACACCTTC.

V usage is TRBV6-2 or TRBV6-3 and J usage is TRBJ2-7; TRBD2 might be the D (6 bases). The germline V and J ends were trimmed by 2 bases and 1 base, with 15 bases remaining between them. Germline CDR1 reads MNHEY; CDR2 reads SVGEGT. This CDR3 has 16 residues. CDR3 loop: CASSYILTGVSYEQYF. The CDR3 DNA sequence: TGTGCCAGCAGTTACATTCTTACGGGGGTTTCCTACGAGCAGTACTTC.

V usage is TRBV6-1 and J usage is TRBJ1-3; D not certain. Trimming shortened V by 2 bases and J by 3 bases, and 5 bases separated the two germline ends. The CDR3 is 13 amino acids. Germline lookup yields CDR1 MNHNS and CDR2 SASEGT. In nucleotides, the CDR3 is TGTGCCAGCAGTGAACAGATTGGAAACACCATATATTTT. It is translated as CASSEQIGNTIYF.